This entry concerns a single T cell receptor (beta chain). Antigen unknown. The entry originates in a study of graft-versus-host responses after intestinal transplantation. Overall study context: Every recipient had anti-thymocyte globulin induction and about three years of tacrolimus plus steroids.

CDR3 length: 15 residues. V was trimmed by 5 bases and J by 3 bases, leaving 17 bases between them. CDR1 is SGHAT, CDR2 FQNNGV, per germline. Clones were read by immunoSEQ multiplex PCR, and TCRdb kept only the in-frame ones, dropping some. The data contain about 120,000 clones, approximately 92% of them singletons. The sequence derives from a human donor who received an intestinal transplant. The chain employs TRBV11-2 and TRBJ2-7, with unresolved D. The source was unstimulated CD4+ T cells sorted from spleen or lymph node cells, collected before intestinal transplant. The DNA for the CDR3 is TGTGCCAGCAGCCTTGCGTCCCCCGCTCTCTACGAGCAGTACTTC. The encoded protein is CASSLASPALYEQYF.